This TCR beta chain was obtained from a study of T cell repertoires in cytomegalovirus infection. Study details: HLA-B-restricted CMV epitopes that are well studied were used alongside recently identified HLA-C-restricted ones. CMV infection and matching HLA type were both indicated by public TCR beta signatures. Overall study results and limits: Identification of carriers of CMV plus the relevant HLA was achieved through cumulative public TCR beta family frequency. Across the ex vivo response, the dominant clonotypes were HLA-C-restricted CMV-specific TCR beta clonotypes.

One entry per CDR3 protein results from TCRdb running MiXCR on the reads. The data show approximately 730,000 distinct CDR3 sequences, 33% seen once. Trimming stripped 3 bases from V and 11 bases from J, with 19 bases between. CDR1 and CDR2 from the germline V gene are LNHDA and SQIVND (reference sequence). The CDR3 is 14 residues long. With regard to this clonotype: Its antigen is undetermined.

This TCR was recovered from a human donor in good health (CMV status not recorded). Some clones in this sample may be carry-over from other donors' samples. The rearrangement uses TRBV19 and TRBJ1-1; weak D call: TRBD1 (6 bases). The sequencing here drew on cultured PBMCs, taken from culture after CMV antigen stimulation. Written as DNA, the CDR3 is TGTGCCAGTAGTATGGGGGCTCTGTCATATTCGGCTTTCTTT. Translated, it gives CASSMGALSYSAFF.